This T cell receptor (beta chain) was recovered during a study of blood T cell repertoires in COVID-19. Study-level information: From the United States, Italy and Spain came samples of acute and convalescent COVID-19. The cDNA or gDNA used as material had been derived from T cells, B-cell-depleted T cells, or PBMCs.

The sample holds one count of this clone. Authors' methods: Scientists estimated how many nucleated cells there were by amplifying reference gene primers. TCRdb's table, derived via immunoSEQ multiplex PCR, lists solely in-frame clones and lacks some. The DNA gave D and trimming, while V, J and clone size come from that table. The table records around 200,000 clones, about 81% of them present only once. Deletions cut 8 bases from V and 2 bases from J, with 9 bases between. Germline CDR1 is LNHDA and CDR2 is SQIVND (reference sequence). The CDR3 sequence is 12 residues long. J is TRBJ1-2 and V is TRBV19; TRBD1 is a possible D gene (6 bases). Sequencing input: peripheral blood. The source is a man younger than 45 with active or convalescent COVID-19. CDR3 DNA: TGTGCCAGTGCGACAGGCAACTATGGCTACACCTTC. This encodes CASATGNYGYTF.